The T cell receptor (beta chain) under discussion was sequenced for a study of T cells in localized non-small cell lung cancer (dated by TCRdb to the early 2020s). With regard to the full study: Comparing tumors with uninvolved tumor-adjacent lungs, the study looked at the T cell repertoires of hundreds of patients with early-stage NSCLC. The cohort consisted of around 250 treatment-naive NSCLC patients whose localized lung tumors had been resected. Of the NSCLC patients, around 130 were male and roughly 110 were female, and the mean age was approximately 66 years. The paper as a whole reports these results and caveats: Of the top 100 tumor clones, a median of roughly 60 were detected in paired uninvolved adjacent lung; about 28 were also among that lung's top 100. Longer overall survival was associated with higher T cell density in blood, whereas shorter survival was associated with higher clonality in adjacent lung. Because multi-region tumor sequencing was not performed, intratumor heterogeneity could not be ruled out. Because the study design was exploratory, TCR variables were selected using unadjusted p-values without false-discovery rate correction. The highest T cell clonality was observed in uninvolved tumor-adjacent lung, where clonality exceeded that of tumor, suggesting that antigenic responses were more focused in uninvolved tumor-adjacent lung.

About this clone itself: Its recognized antigen is unknown. No quality values exist for individual bases; no much larger clone is one base distant.

CDR1 KGHSH and CDR2 LQKENI are derived from the germline V gene. The CDR3 runs 13 residues from the cysteine to the phenylalanine. Only CDR3 DNA remains: 39 bases, in frame from the first base. V loses 3 bases, J loses 2 bases, and the germline ends lie 8 bases apart. TCR beta CDR3 regions were sequenced from DNA using the immunoSEQ Assay. Per the source publication's procedure: T cell density was computed as TCR beta template counts normalized to usable DNA estimated by amplifying housekeeping genes. Richness was estimated with the preseqR package, extrapolating to 400,000 templates for PBMC samples and 120,000 templates for tissue samples. Clonality was taken to be one minus Pielou's evenness. Tissue-enriched TCRs were identified through differential abundance testing performed on productive amino-acid clonotypes, with a minimum total count of 5 and an alpha of 0.1. The Jaccard Index and the Morisita Overlap Index were used to quantify repertoire overlap between compartments. TCR beta CDR3s were clustered by GLIPH together with public tetramer-defined viral CDR3s, and at least three viral sequences plus V-gene enrichment were required for viral motifs. The source is immuneACCESS, and TCRdb retained only in-frame sequences with V and J called. Part of the clones is not carried over; for the studies checked, unresolved V genes explain less than half of this, and the remainder is unexplained. For V, J and clone size, that table is used; D and trimming come from the DNA. A total of tens of thousands of clones appear in this sample, under 90% of them only once. Jointly, the top ten make up 4% to 4.5% of the sample.

At diagnosis, peripheral blood, uninvolved tumor-adjacent lung and tumor were collected and stored as a combination of fresh-frozen and FFPE material. For TCR repertoire profiling, blood samples were analyzed in the form of peripheral blood mononuclear cells. The sample here was peripheral blood, taken before any cancer treatment. The sequence was collected from a male donor at least 60 years old with stage III lung adenocarcinoma. The rearranged chain carries TRBV18 and TRBJ2-7; the D assignment is uncertain and may be TRBD1 or TRBD2, with 5 bases supporting each. The CDR3 protein: CASSPRGPYEQYF. The nucleotide sequence is TGTGCCAGCTCACCCCGGGGCCCCTACGAGCAGTACTTC. The CDR3 plus the reference TRBV18 and TRBJ2-7 genes for the other parts give the full variable domain: NAGVMQNPRHLVRRRGQEARLRCSPMKGHSHVYWYRQLPEEGLKFMVYLQKENIIDESGMPKERFSAEFPKEGPSILRIQQVVRGDSAAYFCASSPRGPYEQYFGPGTRLTVT.